The rows below give T cell receptor beta chains drawn from one sample of a study of blood T cell repertoires in COVID-19. Profiled with immunoSEQ multiplex PCR; TCRdb holds only in-frame clones, not every one. The sample comprises 70,000 to 100,000 clones, roughly 90% of which are singletons, and about 2.5% rests with the top ten. The sample was peripheral blood. The receptor set was obtained from a man in his fifties or sixties with COVID-19, enrolled during active disease. CDR3s include the opening cysteine and the closing phenylalanine or tryptophan. Fields, in order: D gene, J gene, CDR3 length, clone size, V gene, CDR3 DNA, CDR3 protein. D genes are given only for firm matches. Where a row states a size, it is once, few, many or the class of an expanded clone; other rows omit it.

D gene: TRBD1; J gene: TRBJ2-3; CDR3 length: 15; clone size: many; V gene: TRBV27; CDR3 DNA: TGTGCCAGCAGTTTAGGGACAGGGCACACAGATACGCAGTATTTT; CDR3 protein: CASSLGTGHTDTQYF
D gene: TRBD1; J gene: TRBJ1-4; CDR3 length: 14; clone size: .; V gene: TRBV30; CDR3 DNA: TGTGCCTGGAGTCCGGACAGGGGGCGCGAAAAACTGTTTTTT; CDR3 protein: CAWSPDRGREKLFF
D gene: .; J gene: TRBJ1-3; CDR3 length: 12; clone size: .; V gene: TRBV10-3; CDR3 DNA: TGTGCCATCAACTCCGGGGGAAACACCATATATTTT; CDR3 protein: CAINSGGNTIYF
D gene: .; J gene: TRBJ1-1; CDR3 length: 14; clone size: .; V gene: TRBV28; CDR3 DNA: TGTGCCAGCAGTTTATTACGGGGGAACACTGAAGCTTTCTTT; CDR3 protein: CASSLLRGNTEAFF
D gene: TRBD1; J gene: TRBJ2-1; CDR3 length: 15; clone size: .; V gene: TRBV5-4; CDR3 DNA: TGTGCCAGCAGCCCCGACAGGGGTTCGTTCAATGAGCAGTTCTTC; CDR3 protein: CASSPDRGSFNEQFF
D gene: TRBD1; J gene: TRBJ1-6; CDR3 length: 15; clone size: .; V gene: TRBV19; CDR3 DNA: TGTGCCAGTAGTATTCACCGGGACAGGGTCTCACCCCTCCACTTT; CDR3 protein: CASSIHRDRVSPLHF
D gene: TRBD1; J gene: TRBJ1-4; CDR3 length: 14; clone size: .; V gene: TRBV6-5; CDR3 DNA: TGTGCCAGCAGCTTCGACAGGGGTGGGGAAAAACTGTTTTTT; CDR3 protein: CASSFDRGGEKLFF
D gene: TRBD2; J gene: TRBJ2-5; CDR3 length: 16; clone size: .; V gene: TRBV5-1; CDR3 DNA: TGCGCCAGCAGACCCAGACTAGCAGGCTCGGGAGAGACCCAGTACTTC; CDR3 protein: CASRPRLAGSGETQYF
D gene: .; J gene: TRBJ2-6; CDR3 length: 14; clone size: .; V gene: TRBV11-1; CDR3 DNA: TGTGCCAGCAGCCAGAACTCTGGGGCCAACGTCCTGACTTTC; CDR3 protein: CASSQNSGANVLTF
D gene: .; J gene: TRBJ2-5; CDR3 length: 16; clone size: .; V gene: TRBV5-1; CDR3 DNA: TGCGCCAGCAGCTTGGGAAGTGGCGGTAAGCAAGAGACCCAGTACTTC; CDR3 protein: CASSLGSGGKQETQYF
D gene: .; J gene: TRBJ1-1; CDR3 length: 13; clone size: .; V gene: TRBV14; CDR3 DNA: TGTGCCAGCAGCCTTCAACAGAACACTGAAGCTTTCTTT; CDR3 protein: CASSLQQNTEAFF
D gene: .; J gene: TRBJ1-5; CDR3 length: 13; clone size: .; V gene: TRBV12-3/TRBV12-4; CDR3 DNA: TGTGCCAGCAGTTTCCGGGGGTTCCAGCCCCAGCATTTT; CDR3 protein: CASSFRGFQPQHF
D gene: TRBD1; J gene: TRBJ2-1; CDR3 length: 15; clone size: .; V gene: TRBV7-3; CDR3 DNA: TGTGCCAGCAGCCTGGACAGGGGGAGTTACAATGAGCAGTTCTTC; CDR3 protein: CASSLDRGSYNEQFF
D gene: .; J gene: TRBJ2-7; CDR3 length: 16; clone size: .; V gene: TRBV11-2; CDR3 DNA: TGTGCCAGCAGCTCCCGGACCTATGGAGGGTCCTACGAGCAGTACTTC; CDR3 protein: CASSSRTYGGSYEQYF
D gene: .; J gene: TRBJ2-7; CDR3 length: 13; clone size: .; V gene: TRBV21-1; CDR3 DNA: TGTGCCAGCAAGACAGGGATCTCCTACGAGCAGTACTTC; CDR3 protein: CASKTGISYEQYF
D gene: .; J gene: TRBJ1-1; CDR3 length: 13; clone size: .; V gene: TRBV7-9; CDR3 DNA: TGTGCCAGCAGGTCGGACAGAAACACTGAAGCTTTCTTT; CDR3 protein: CASRSDRNTEAFF
D gene: .; J gene: TRBJ1-2; CDR3 length: 14; clone size: .; V gene: TRBV5-1; CDR3 DNA: TGCGCCAGCGGAAGGACAGAGGCTAACTATGGCTACACCTTC; CDR3 protein: CASGRTEANYGYTF
D gene: .; J gene: TRBJ1-2; CDR3 length: 16; clone size: .; V gene: TRBV4-1; CDR3 DNA: TGCGCCAGCAGCCAAGGGCGGGAACGCGGGAACTATGGCTACACCTTC; CDR3 protein: CASSQGRERGNYGYTF
D gene: .; J gene: TRBJ1-5; CDR3 length: 15; clone size: .; V gene: TRBV6-4; CDR3 DNA: TGTGCCAGCAGTGACTCAAAGGGGCAGGGGCAGCCCCAGCATTTT; CDR3 protein: CASSDSKGQGQPQHF
D gene: .; J gene: TRBJ1-6; CDR3 length: 15; clone size: .; V gene: TRBV7-2; CDR3 DNA: TGTGCCAGCAGCTTAGAATCGGGGTATAATTCACCCCTCCACTTT; CDR3 protein: CASSLESGYNSPLHF
D gene: .; J gene: TRBJ2-2; CDR3 length: 17; clone size: few; V gene: TRBV7-7; CDR3 DNA: TGTGCTAGCAGCTTAGCAGGACACGCCAAAGACACCGGGGAGCTGTTTTTT; CDR3 protein: CASSLAGHAKDTGELFF
D gene: .; J gene: TRBJ1-6; CDR3 length: 17; clone size: .; V gene: TRBV4-1; CDR3 DNA: TGCGCCAGCAGCGAAGATGTAGGGAGCTCCTATAATTCACCCCTCCACTTT; CDR3 protein: CASSEDVGSSYNSPLHF
D gene: TRBD2; J gene: TRBJ2-7; CDR3 length: 16; clone size: few; V gene: TRBV4-2; CDR3 DNA: TGTGCCAGCAGCCAATACACTAGCGGGGAGTCCTACGAGCAGTACTTC; CDR3 protein: CASSQYTSGESYEQYF
D gene: TRBD1; J gene: TRBJ2-5; CDR3 length: 14; clone size: once; V gene: TRBV7-9; CDR3 DNA: TGTGCCAGCAGCCGAGACAGGGCGAGGGAGACCCAGTACTTC; CDR3 protein: CASSRDRARETQYF
D gene: .; J gene: TRBJ1-6; CDR3 length: 16; clone size: .; V gene: TRBV10-3; CDR3 DNA: TGTGCCATCAGTGAGGTCTATAGGCCACAGCATTCACCCCTCCACTTT; CDR3 protein: CAISEVYRPQHSPLHF
D gene: TRBD1; J gene: TRBJ1-4; CDR3 length: 13; clone size: .; V gene: TRBV5-8; CDR3 DNA: TGTGCCAGCAGCCTGCGACAGGGTTCCTCTCTGTTTTTT; CDR3 protein: CASSLRQGSSLFF
D gene: .; J gene: TRBJ1-1; CDR3 length: 14; clone size: .; V gene: TRBV28; CDR3 DNA: TGTGCCAGCAGTTTAGGACACCAGAACACTGAAGCTTTCTTT; CDR3 protein: CASSLGHQNTEAFF
D gene: .; J gene: TRBJ1-2; CDR3 length: 13; clone size: .; V gene: TRBV19; CDR3 DNA: TGTGCCAGTAGTATAGAGCAGAACTATGGCTACACCTTC; CDR3 protein: CASSIEQNYGYTF
D gene: .; J gene: TRBJ2-1; CDR3 length: 12; clone size: .; V gene: TRBV18; CDR3 DNA: TGTGCCAGCTCACCACCCTCTAATGAGCAGTTCTTC; CDR3 protein: CASSPPSNEQFF
D gene: .; J gene: TRBJ1-2; CDR3 length: 15; clone size: .; V gene: TRBV9; CDR3 DNA: TGTGCCAGCAGCGCCGGTGGGGGCGGATTCTATGGCTACACCTTC; CDR3 protein: CASSAGGGGFYGYTF
D gene: TRBD2; J gene: TRBJ2-1; CDR3 length: 17; clone size: .; V gene: TRBV4-1; CDR3 DNA: TGCGCCAGCAGCCAACCCAGACTAGCGGGGGGGATAGATGAGCAGTTCTTC; CDR3 protein: CASSQPRLAGGIDEQFF
D gene: .; J gene: TRBJ2-7; CDR3 length: 15; clone size: .; V gene: TRBV7-9; CDR3 DNA: TGTGCCAGCAGCCCAGGGGTAGTGGGGGGGAACGAGCAGTACTTC; CDR3 protein: CASSPGVVGGNEQYF
D gene: .; J gene: TRBJ1-5; CDR3 length: 13; clone size: .; V gene: TRBV5-1; CDR3 DNA: TGCGCCAGCAGCTTGGATATCAATCAGCCCCAGCATTTT; CDR3 protein: CASSLDINQPQHF
D gene: .; J gene: TRBJ1-3; CDR3 length: 14; clone size: few; V gene: TRBV5-8; CDR3 DNA: TGTGCCAGCAGCCCCGGACTGAATGGAAACACCATATATTTT; CDR3 protein: CASSPGLNGNTIYF
D gene: .; J gene: TRBJ1-3; CDR3 length: 13; clone size: .; V gene: TRBV9; CDR3 DNA: TGTGCCAGCAGCAATACAGGGTTAAACACCATATATTTT; CDR3 protein: CASSNTGLNTIYF
D gene: .; J gene: TRBJ2-2; CDR3 length: 14; clone size: .; V gene: TRBV5-1; CDR3 DNA: TGCGCCAGCAGCTTGGCAAGGGGCCGCGGGGAGCTGTTTTTT; CDR3 protein: CASSLARGRGELFF
D gene: TRBD1; J gene: TRBJ2-5; CDR3 length: 13; clone size: .; V gene: TRBV7-3; CDR3 DNA: TGTGCCAGCAGCCCCGGGACAGCGGAGACCCAGTACTTC; CDR3 protein: CASSPGTAETQYF
D gene: .; J gene: TRBJ1-5; CDR3 length: 15; clone size: .; V gene: TRBV28; CDR3 DNA: TGTGCCAGCAGTGGCCAGGGGATTAGCAATCAGCCCCAGCATTTT; CDR3 protein: CASSGQGISNQPQHF
D gene: .; J gene: TRBJ1-2; CDR3 length: 13; clone size: .; V gene: TRBV25-1; CDR3 DNA: TGTGCCAGCAGTGAAAGGGCAGGGAATGGCTACACCTTC; CDR3 protein: CASSERAGNGYTF
D gene: TRBD2; J gene: TRBJ2-1; CDR3 length: 17; clone size: .; V gene: TRBV2; CDR3 DNA: TGTGCCAGCAGTCCCTTATCGGGACTAGCGTTAGACAATGAGCAGTTCTTC; CDR3 protein: CASSPLSGLALDNEQFF
D gene: .; J gene: TRBJ2-7; CDR3 length: 11; clone size: .; V gene: TRBV2; CDR3 DNA: TGTGCCAGCAGCAGGGGAAGTGAGCAGTACTTC; CDR3 protein: CASSRGSEQYF
D gene: TRBD2; J gene: TRBJ2-1; CDR3 length: 16; clone size: .; V gene: TRBV6-2/TRBV6-3; CDR3 DNA: TGTGCCAGCAGTTACTCGGGACTAGCGGGGTACAATGAGCAGTTCTTC; CDR3 protein: CASSYSGLAGYNEQFF
D gene: .; J gene: TRBJ2-6; CDR3 length: 16; clone size: .; V gene: TRBV5-4; CDR3 DNA: TGTGCCAGCAGCTCCGGGATAACTTCTGGGGCCAACGTCCTGACTTTC; CDR3 protein: CASSSGITSGANVLTF
D gene: .; J gene: TRBJ1-6; CDR3 length: 13; clone size: .; V gene: TRBV9; CDR3 DNA: TGTGCCAGCAGCGAAAACATGCCCTCACCCCTCCACTTT; CDR3 protein: CASSENMPSPLHF
D gene: TRBD2; J gene: TRBJ2-3; CDR3 length: 18; clone size: once; V gene: TRBV9; CDR3 DNA: TGTGCCAGCAGCGCCCGACTAGCGGGGGGGACAAGCACAGATACGCAGTATTTT; CDR3 protein: CASSARLAGGTSTDTQYF
D gene: .; J gene: TRBJ1-3; CDR3 length: 16; clone size: .; V gene: TRBV4-2; CDR3 DNA: TGTGCCAGCAACCCGACACCCTTATTTTCTGGAAACACCATATATTTT; CDR3 protein: CASNPTPLFSGNTIYF
D gene: TRBD1; J gene: TRBJ2-2; CDR3 length: 16; clone size: once; V gene: TRBV5-1; CDR3 DNA: TGCGCCAGCAGCTGGGGGGACAGGAGCGGCCCCGGGGAGCTGTTTTTT; CDR3 protein: CASSWGDRSGPGELFF
D gene: .; J gene: TRBJ2-3; CDR3 length: 15; clone size: .; V gene: TRBV4-1; CDR3 DNA: TGCGCCAGCAGCCAAGGGAGCCTTCGCACAGATACGCAGTATTTT; CDR3 protein: CASSQGSLRTDTQYF
D gene: .; J gene: TRBJ1-5; CDR3 length: 13; clone size: .; V gene: TRBV19; CDR3 DNA: TGTGCCAGTAGTCCCTCAGGGAGGCAGCCCCAGCATTTT; CDR3 protein: CASSPSGRQPQHF
D gene: TRBD1; J gene: TRBJ1-2; CDR3 length: 15; clone size: .; V gene: TRBV3-1/TRBV3-2; CDR3 DNA: TGTGCCAGCAGCCCAATGACCGGGACAGAATATGGCTACACCTTC; CDR3 protein: CASSPMTGTEYGYTF
D gene: TRBD2; J gene: TRBJ2-3; CDR3 length: 16; clone size: few; V gene: TRBV2; CDR3 DNA: TGTGCCAGCAGTTTATCTAGCGGGGGGTTCACAGATACGCAGTATTTT; CDR3 protein: CASSLSSGGFTDTQYF
D gene: TRBD2; J gene: TRBJ2-3; CDR3 length: 18; clone size: .; V gene: TRBV7-2; CDR3 DNA: TGTGCCAGCAGCCCTCATTTCGCGGGGGGGCCTAATTCAGATACGCAGTATTTT; CDR3 protein: CASSPHFAGGPNSDTQYF
D gene: TRBD1; J gene: TRBJ2-5; CDR3 length: 16; clone size: .; V gene: TRBV11-2; CDR3 DNA: TGTGCCAGCAGCTCCACAGGGGGCGCCTCCCAAGAGACCCAGTACTTC; CDR3 protein: CASSSTGGASQETQYF
D gene: .; J gene: TRBJ1-2; CDR3 length: 15; clone size: .; V gene: TRBV7-9; CDR3 DNA: TGTGCCAGCAGCTCCGCTGCCCTCAGGGACTATGGCTACACCTTC; CDR3 protein: CASSSAALRDYGYTF